This TCR beta chain comes out of a study of memory CD4+ T cells and cytomegalovirus serostatus. Concerning this clone itself: The antigen remains undetermined.

This table comes from immunoSEQ multiplex PCR, and its TCRdb copy is limited to in-frame clones, with some not included. The sample shows around 45,000 clones, around 70% of them seen only once. Single viable CD3+CD4+CD8-CD45RO+ cells were sorted as the memory CD4+ T cells. Study findings and constraints: Repertoires predicted CMV serostatus with median bootstrapped AUC of about 0.95. CD4+ memory repertoires contained about two fifths of the 164 reported CMV TCRbeta sequences.

The CDR3 has 13 amino acids. Germline assignment: CDR1 SNHLY and CDR2 FYNNEI. Germline trimming cut 6 bases from V and 4 bases from J; bases unmatched to any gene: 5. This chain uses TRBV2 with TRBJ2-7; TRBD1 matches 8 bases. The TCR sequence derives from an adult in good health and CMV-seropositive. Sequenced input: memory CD4+ T cells from blood. The CDR3 sequence is CASRRTGRYEQYF. The CDR3 DNA follows: TGTGCCAGCAGGAGGACAGGGCGGTACGAGCAGTACTTC.